The sequence of this T cell receptor beta chain was determined in a study of T cells expressing NK-cell markers. UMIs were included in TCR beta cDNA generated by 5'RACE template switching. TCRdb derives one entry per CDR3 protein from the 5' RACE reads, leaving out DNA. The sample table sets out about 380,000 distinct CDR3 sequences. Germline loops: CDR1 MNHNS, CDR2 SASEGT. The CDR3 is 15 residues long. The chain employs TRBV6-1 and TRBJ2-2; the D call from TCRdb, TRBD2, cannot be confirmed without DNA. Sequencing used blood T cells: a sorted CD56 or NKG2C T cell subset, CD4+ or CD8+ T cells, or bulk PBMC T cells (not recorded which). This TCR was sampled from a man aged 18-69 years in good health. CDR3 residues: CASSASGGVAGELFF.